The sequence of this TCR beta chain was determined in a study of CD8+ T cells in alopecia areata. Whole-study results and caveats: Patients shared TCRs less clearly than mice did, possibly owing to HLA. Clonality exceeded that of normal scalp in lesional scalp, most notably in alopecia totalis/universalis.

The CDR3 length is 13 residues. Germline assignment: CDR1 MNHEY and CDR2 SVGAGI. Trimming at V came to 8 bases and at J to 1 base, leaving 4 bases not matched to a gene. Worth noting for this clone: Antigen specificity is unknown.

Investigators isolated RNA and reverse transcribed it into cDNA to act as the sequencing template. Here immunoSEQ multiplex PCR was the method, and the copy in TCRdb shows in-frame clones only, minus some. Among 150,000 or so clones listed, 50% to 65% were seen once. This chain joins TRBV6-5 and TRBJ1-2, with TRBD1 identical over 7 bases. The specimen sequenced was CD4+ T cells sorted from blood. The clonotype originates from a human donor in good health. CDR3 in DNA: TGTGCCAGCTCGGGACAGAATAACTATGGCTACACCTTC. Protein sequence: CASSGQNNYGYTF.